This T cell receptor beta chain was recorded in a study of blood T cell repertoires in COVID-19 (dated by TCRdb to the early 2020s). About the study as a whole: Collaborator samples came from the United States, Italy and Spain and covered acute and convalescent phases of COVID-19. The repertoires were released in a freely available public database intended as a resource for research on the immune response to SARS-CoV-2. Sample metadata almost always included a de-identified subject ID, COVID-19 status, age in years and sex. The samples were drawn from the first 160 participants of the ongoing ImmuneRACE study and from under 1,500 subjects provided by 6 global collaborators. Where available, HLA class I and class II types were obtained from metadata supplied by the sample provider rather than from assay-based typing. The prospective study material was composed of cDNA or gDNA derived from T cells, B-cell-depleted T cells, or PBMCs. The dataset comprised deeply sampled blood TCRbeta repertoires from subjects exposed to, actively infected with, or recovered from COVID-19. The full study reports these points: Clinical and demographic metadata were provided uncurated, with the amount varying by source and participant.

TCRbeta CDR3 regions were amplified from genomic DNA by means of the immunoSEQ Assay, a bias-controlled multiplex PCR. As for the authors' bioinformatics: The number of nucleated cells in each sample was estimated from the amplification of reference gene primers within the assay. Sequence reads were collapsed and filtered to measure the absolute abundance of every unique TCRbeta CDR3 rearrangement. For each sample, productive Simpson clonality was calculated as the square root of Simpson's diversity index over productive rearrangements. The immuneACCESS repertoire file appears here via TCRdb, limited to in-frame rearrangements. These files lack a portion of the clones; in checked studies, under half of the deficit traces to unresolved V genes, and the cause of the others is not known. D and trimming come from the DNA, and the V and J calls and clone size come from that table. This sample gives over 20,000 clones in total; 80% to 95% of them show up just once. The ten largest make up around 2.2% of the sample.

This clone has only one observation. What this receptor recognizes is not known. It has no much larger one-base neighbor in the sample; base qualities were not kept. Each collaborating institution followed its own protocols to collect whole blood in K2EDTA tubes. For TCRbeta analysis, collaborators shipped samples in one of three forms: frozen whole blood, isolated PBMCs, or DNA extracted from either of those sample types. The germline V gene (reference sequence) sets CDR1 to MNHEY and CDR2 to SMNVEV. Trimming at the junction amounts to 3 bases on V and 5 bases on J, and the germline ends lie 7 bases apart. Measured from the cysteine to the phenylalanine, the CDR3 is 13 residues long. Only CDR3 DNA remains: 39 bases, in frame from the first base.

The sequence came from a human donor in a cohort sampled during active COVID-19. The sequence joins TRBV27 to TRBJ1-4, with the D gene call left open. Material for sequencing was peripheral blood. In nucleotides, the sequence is TGTGCCAGCAGTTTGGTCGGGAATGAAAAACTGTTTTTT. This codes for CASSLVGNEKLFF.